The clone carrying this T cell receptor beta chain occurred a few times. What it binds is unknown. Trimming removed 6 bases from V and 4 bases from J, with 19 bases in between. The CDR3 has 16 amino acids. CDR1 and CDR2 from the germline V gene are MDHEN and SYDVKM. The sample belongs to a study of cytomegalovirus exposure and HLA in healthy donors. The study ran its PCR with 60 Vbeta and 13 Jbeta primers. Here immunoSEQ multiplex PCR was the method, and the copy in TCRdb shows in-frame clones only, minus some. The sample holds about 95,000 clones; 60% to 80% are singletons and the top ten take roughly 16%. Whole-study results and caveats: Sequencing artifact likely explains a cluster of highly shared sequence variants.

The gene calls are TRBV28 and TRBJ2-1; the D gene is possibly TRBD2 (5 bases). This sequence originates from a woman between 50 and 59 years old in good health and CMV-seropositive. Sequenced sample: PBMCs. The CDR3 is CASSVFGGRSYNEQFF. Written as DNA, the CDR3 is TGTGCCAGCAGCGTCTTCGGAGGCCGGAGTTACAATGAGCAGTTCTTC.